What follows are 28 T cell receptor beta chains derived from one specimen sequenced in a study of lymphopenia after photon versus proton radiotherapy. Profiled with immunoSEQ multiplex PCR; TCRdb holds only in-frame clones, not every one. The sample includes some 38,000 clones, 92% of them seen just once. The sample consisted of peripheral blood, taken from a patient treated with photon-based radiotherapy. These receptors were collected from a man in his sixties with cholangiocarcinoma.

V and J are TRBV5-4 and TRBJ1-2, with TRBD1 matching 8 bases. The CDR3 consists of 14 residues. The germline CDR1 and CDR2 sequences are SGHNT and YYREEE (reference sequence). Germline trimming cut 2 bases from V and 5 bases from J; bases unmatched to any gene: 5. The CDR3 DNA reads TGTGCCAGCAGCTTCCTCCGACAGGGGTATGGCTACACCTTC. Protein product: CASSFLRQGYGYTF.

This chain joins TRBV10-3 and TRBJ1-1; no reliable D call. V was pared by 2 bases and J by 2 bases, with 12 bases between. The germline V gene encodes CDR1 ENHRY and CDR2 SYGVKD. The CDR3 loop spans 15 amino acids. The chain's CDR3 is CAISEPQATNTEAFF. CDR3 bases: TGTGCCATCAGTGAGCCGCAGGCGACAAACACTGAAGCTTTCTTT.

CDR3 loop: CASSPGTDLAKNIQYF. In nucleotides, the CDR3 is TGTGCCAGCAGTCCGGGGACGGACCTAGCCAAAAACATTCAGTACTTC. The chain has TRBV28 and TRBJ2-4, with D possibly called TRBD1 or TRBD2 (5 bases each). CDR1 MDHEN and CDR2 SYDVKM come from the germline V gene. The germline V and J ends were trimmed by 5 bases and 0 bases, with 14 bases remaining between them. This CDR3 comprises 16 residues.

The chain combines TRBV27 with TRBJ2-1; D gene uncertain. The CDR3 spans 14 residues. CDR1 and CDR2 (germline): MNHEY, SMNVEV (reference sequence). V gave up 3 bases and J gave up 5 bases, with 11 bases separating them. As DNA, the CDR3 is TGTGCCAGCAGTTTCACCCTCCCAAACAATGAGCAGTTCTTC. It is translated as CASSFTLPNNEQFF.

This sequence joins TRBV7-8 and TRBJ1-1; D not resolved. This CDR3 has 13 amino acids. V was shortened by 3 bases and J by 1 base, with 6 bases between the two germline ends. The germline CDR1 and CDR2 sequences are SGHVS and FQNEAQ. As DNA, the CDR3 is TGTGCCAGCAGCTTGGGCCGGAACACTGAAGCTTTCTTT. It is translated as CASSLGRNTEAFF.

This chain connects TRBV28 to TRBJ2-7; 9 bases line up with TRBD1. CDR1 MDHEN and CDR2 SYDVKM come from the germline V gene. The CDR3 contains 14 residues. The J segment lost 1 base and the V segment lost 6 bases, leaving 4 bases of the junction unmatched. The CDR3 protein is CASRTGQGSYEQYF. CDR3 bases: TGTGCCAGCAGAACGGGACAGGGTTCCTACGAGCAGTACTTC.

The chain joins TRBV2 to TRBJ1-4; tentative D call: TRBD1 (5 bases). The V and J ends lost 3 bases and 4 bases respectively, with 12 bases between them. The CDR3 covers 15 residues. Germline CDR1 is SNHLY and CDR2 is FYNNEI. The CDR3 sequence is CASSDTGVRNEKLFF. The CDR3 DNA is TGTGCCAGCAGTGACACAGGCGTCCGTAATGAAAAACTGTTTTTT.

The rearrangement joins TRBV5-6 to TRBJ1-2, with 7 bases aligning to TRBD1. Trimming cost V 4 bases and J 4 bases; bases outside gene matches: 4. Germline V gives CDR1 SGHDT, CDR2 YYEEEE. The CDR3 has 13 residues. CDR3 loop: CASSPQGPYGYTF. The CDR3 DNA follows: TGTGCCAGCAGCCCACAGGGGCCCTATGGCTACACCTTC.

V and J are TRBV4-3 and TRBJ1-2; unclear D gene. The CDR3 extends over 14 amino acids. The germline V gene encodes CDR1 LGHNA and CDR2 YSLEER. Between the trimmed V and J ends, which lost 0 bases and 6 bases, there was a span of 11 bases. The CDR3 loop reads CASSQDTAANGYTF. The CDR3 coding sequence is TGCGCCAGCAGCCAAGACACAGCTGCGAATGGCTACACCTTC.

The chain joins TRBV15 to TRBJ1-2; D ambiguous. The CDR3 has 14 residues. Per germline, CDR1 LNHNV and CDR2 YYDKDF (reference sequence). Deletions cut 5 bases from V and 4 bases from J, with 14 bases between. CDR3 DNA: TGTGCCACCAGCCCCCGCCCGGGCACCTATGGCTACACCTTC. Translated, it gives CATSPRPGTYGYTF.

The CDR3, as DNA: TGTGCCAGTAGCGCTACAGGGATGAACACTGAAGCTTTCTTT. Translation gives CASSATGMNTEAFF. The V call is TRBV19, the J call TRBJ1-1, with D possibly matching TRBD1 (6 bases). V was clipped by 6 bases and J by 0 bases, with 11 bases between them. This CDR3 is built from 14 residues. Germline values: CDR1 LNHDA, CDR2 SQIVND (reference sequence).

This chain joins TRBV4-1 and TRBJ1-4; TRBD1 aligns across 8 bases. The CDR3 is made up of 16 amino acids. The germline V gene encodes CDR1 MGHRA and CDR2 YSYEKL. After removal of 2 bases from V and 7 bases from J, the junction contained 9 bases not matched to a gene. As DNA, the CDR3 is TGCGCCAGCAGCCAACGCGCAGGGGGCACGGGTGAAAAACTGTTTTTT. It yields the protein CASSQRAGGTGEKLFF.

V is TRBV9 and J is TRBJ2-2, with D perhaps given as TRBD1 or TRBD2 (6 bases each). The CDR3 is made up of 16 amino acids. Germline values: CDR1 SGDLS, CDR2 YYNGEE. The V end was cut by 0 bases, the J end by 2 bases, with 11 bases between. CDR3 loop: CASSVEGGYNTGELFF. CDR3 DNA: TGTGCCAGCAGCGTAGAGGGGGGATACAACACCGGGGAGCTGTTTTTT. The variable domain in full, with the rest retrieved from reference TRBV9 and TRBJ2-2, is DSGVTQTPKHLITATGQRVTLRCSPRSGDLSVYWYQQSLDQGLQFLIQYYNGEERAKGNILERFSAQQFPDLHSELNLSSLELGDSALYFCASSVEGGYNTGELFFGEGSRLTVL.

The V and J genes are TRBV15 and TRBJ2-1; the D gene could be TRBD1 or TRBD2 (5 bases each). This CDR3 has 16 amino acids. Trimming removed 3 bases at V and 3 bases at J, with 15 bases between. Germline V gene data show CDR1 as LNHNV and CDR2 as YYDKDF (reference sequence). In nucleotides, the CDR3 is TGTGCCACCAGCAGTCGGGGCTCCACACTCTACAATGAGCAGTTCTTC. This codes for CATSSRGSTLYNEQFF.

The chain couples TRBV28 to TRBJ1-2; D remains ambiguous. The germline CDR1 and CDR2 sequences are MDHEN and SYDVKM. Trimming stripped 3 bases from V and 2 bases from J, with 13 bases between. This CDR3 has 15 residues. In DNA form, the CDR3 reads TGTGCCAGCAGTTTGGGTGGATCAAAGAACTATGGCTACACCTTC. Translation: CASSLGGSKNYGYTF.

As regards this clone: The junction and the germline gene differ at one end; a read error may be behind it. The chain employs TRBV7-3 and TRBJ1-1; D ambiguous. This CDR3 is built from 13 residues. Per the germline V gene, CDR1 is SGHTA and CDR2 is FQGTGA. CDR3 protein: CASSFLANAEAFF. CDR3 coding DNA: TGTGCCAGCAGCTTCCTCGCGAACGCTGAAGCTTTCTTT.

This chain links TRBV4-1 with TRBJ1-5; TRBD1 agrees at 7 bases. CDR1 and CDR2 from the germline V gene are MGHRA and YSYEKL. The V segment lost 4 bases and the J segment 0 bases; nucleotides outside the gene matches: 3. The CDR3 length is 15 residues. In nucleotides, the CDR3 is TGCGCCAGCAGCCCCGGGACAGCTAGCAATCAGCCCCAGCATTTT. Encoded protein: CASSPGTASNQPQHF.

The rearrangement uses TRBV10-1 and TRBJ2-7; maybe TRBD1 (6 bases). Trimming took 5 bases from V and 2 from J, leaving 10 bases between them. There are 13 residues in the CDR3. From germline, CDR1 is WNHNN and CDR2 SYGVQD (reference sequence). The CDR3 DNA is TGCGCCAGCAGTCCCGGGACAACCTACGAGCAGTACTTC. This sequence encodes CASSPGTTYEQYF.

The V gene is TRBV6-4, the J gene TRBJ2-2; tentatively, D is TRBD2 (6 bases). The V end lost 4 bases, the J end lost 1 base, and 7 bases lay between the germline ends. Germline loops: CDR1 MRHNA, CDR2 SNTAGT. This CDR3 region has 14 residues. CDR3 nucleotides: TGTGCCAGCAGTGTGGAGGGGAACACCGGGGAGCTGTTTTTT. Translated, it gives CASSVEGNTGELFF.

The chain employs TRBV12-1 and TRBJ2-7; the D segment call TRBD1 is taken from the table without a DNA check. TRBV12-1 is marked as a pseudogene. The CDR3 is made up of 15 amino acids. The DNA of the CDR3 is TGTGCCAGCAGCTTACGACAGGTGCCCTCCTACGAGCAGTACTTC. As protein: CASSLRQVPSYEQYF.

V usage is TRBV19 and J usage is TRBJ2-3, with D tentatively TRBD1 or TRBD2 (5 bases each). Germline CDR1 is LNHDA and CDR2 is SQIVND (reference sequence). V gave up 7 bases and J gave up 1 base, with 12 bases separating them. The CDR3 length is 14 residues. The CDR3 loop is CASIKRGGTDTQYF. The CDR3 DNA reads as TGTGCCAGTATCAAGAGGGGAGGCACAGATACGCAGTATTTT.

V and J are TRBV9 and TRBJ2-1, with a tentative D call TRBD2 (6 bases). The ends were cut back, 0 bases at V and 8 bases at J, with 12 bases in the middle. There are 14 residues in the CDR3. Germline loops: CDR1 SGDLS, CDR2 YYNGEE. Here the CDR3 DNA reads TGTGCCAGCAGCGTAGGCGTCCTAGCGCATGAGCAGTTCTTC. It translates to CASSVGVLAHEQFF.

This chain links TRBV7-8 with TRBJ1-5; the match to TRBD1 covers 12 bases. Germline V lookup: CDR1 SGHVS, CDR2 FQNEAQ. V was clipped by 5 bases and J by 4 bases; unmatched bases: 6. The CDR3 loop spans 16 amino acids. CDR3 nucleotide sequence: TGTGCCAGCAGCCGCCTGGGACAGGGGGCAAATCAGCCCCAGCATTTT. It codes for CASSRLGQGANQPQHF.

This clone occurred once. The V gene is TRBV5-1, the J gene TRBJ2-7, with D possibly called TRBD1 or TRBD2 (5 bases each). The V gene lost 6 bases and the J gene lost 5 bases, with 18 bases spanning the gap. This CDR3 is built from 14 residues. The germline CDR1 and CDR2 sequences are SGHRS and YFSETQ. CDR3 region: CASTLQGARDEQYF. For the CDR3, the DNA is TGCGCCAGCACCCTTCAGGGAGCTCGGGACGAGCAGTACTTC.

This chain links TRBV5-5 with TRBJ1-4, with 10 bases aligning to TRBD1. Germline V gives CDR1 SGHKS, CDR2 YYEKEE (reference sequence). Germline trimming cut 2 bases from V and 5 bases from J; bases unmatched to any gene: 3. The CDR3 covers 15 residues. The CDR3, as DNA: TGTGCCAGCAGCTTAGGGGACAGGGGAAATGAAAAACTGTTTTTT. Protein product: CASSLGDRGNEKLFF. The full variable domain, in which reference TRBV5-5 and TRBJ1-4 provide the parts outside the CDR3, is DAGVTQSPTHLIKTRGQQVTLRCSPISGHKSVSWYQQVLGQGPQFIFQYYEKEERGRGNFPDRFSARQFPNYSSELNVNALLLGDSALYLCASSLGDRGNEKLFFGSGTQLSVL.

The chain has TRBV29-1 and TRBJ2-1; no reliable D call. Trimming cost V 7 bases and J 4 bases, with 17 bases left between them. The germline V gene has CDR1 SQVTM and CDR2 ANQGSEA. This CDR3 comprises 14 residues. CDR3 amino acids: CSALTYAAYNEQFF. DNA of the CDR3: TGCAGCGCCCTGACATATGCGGCTTACAATGAGCAGTTCTTC.

A single count supports this clone. V gene TRBV5-4 combines with J gene TRBJ2-5, with 7 bases matching TRBD2. This CDR3 comprises 14 residues. With V trimmed by 0 bases and J by 4 bases, 3 bases remained unmatched. Germline V gives CDR1 SGHNT, CDR2 YYREEE (reference sequence). For the CDR3, the DNA is TGTGCCAGCAGCTTGGTATCGGGGGGAGAGACCCAGTACTTC. Translated, it gives CASSLVSGGETQYF.

V gene TRBV5-6 combines with J gene TRBJ2-4; D remains unclear. V was clipped by 3 bases and J by 1 base, with 20 bases between them. Germline V gene data show CDR1 as SGHDT and CDR2 as YYEEEE. The CDR3 has 18 amino acids. CDR3 residues: CASSSLGIVLGAKNIQYF. The CDR3 nucleotides read TGTGCCAGCAGCTCCCTTGGAATCGTTCTTGGGGCCAAAAACATTCAGTACTTC.